This T cell receptor (beta chain) came from a study of regulatory T cells in long-lasting Graves disease. Study observations and caveats: Persistent cases of Graves' showed reduced TCR diversity relative to newly diagnosed patients. Fewer public clonotypes were shared by new patients (roughly 970) than by persistent patients (roughly 2,500).

Time point indicated: newly diagnosed GD, antithyroid drugs for less than 3 months. Following extraction of RNA from PBMCs, that RNA was used to make the TCR library. This clonotype has a count of ten or more. Antigen unknown. This CDR3 contains 17 residues. Germline values: CDR1 PRHDT, CDR2 FYEKMQ (reference sequence). Trimming cost V 8 bases and J 0 bases; bases outside gene matches: 11. Through Arm-PCR of CDR3 regions and iRepertoire HTBI primers, TCR beta libraries were built. TCRdb recomputed calls from the multiplex PCR reads with MiXCR, one row per CDR3 protein. This sample has 500,000 or so distinct CDR3 sequences; approximately 16% occur once, and the top ten carry 20% to 30%. The data were also submitted as part of a second study, on T cells in Graves' hyperthyroidism and ophthalmopathy. As that study records: The study defined stable Graves' hyperthyroidism as no ophthalmopathy progression within 18 months.

The TCR comes from a woman aged 40 to 65 with Graves disease. Specimen: peripheral blood mononuclear cells (PBMCs), collected at new diagnosis, from a patient treated with antithyroid drugs. The V and J genes are TRBV13 and TRBJ2-1, with 9 bases that match TRBD2. The CDR3 DNA sequence: TGTGCCAGCTCACGGGCTAGCGGGGCCAGCTCCTACAATGAGCAGTTCTTC. Its protein is CASSRASGASSYNEQFF. The full variable domain, completed using reference TRBV13 and TRBJ2-1, is AAGVIQSPRHLIKEKRETATLKCYPIPRHDTVYWYQQGPGQDPQFLISFYEKMQSDKGSIPDRFSAQQFSDYHSELNMSSLELGDSALYFCASSRASGASSYNEQFFGPGTRLTVL.